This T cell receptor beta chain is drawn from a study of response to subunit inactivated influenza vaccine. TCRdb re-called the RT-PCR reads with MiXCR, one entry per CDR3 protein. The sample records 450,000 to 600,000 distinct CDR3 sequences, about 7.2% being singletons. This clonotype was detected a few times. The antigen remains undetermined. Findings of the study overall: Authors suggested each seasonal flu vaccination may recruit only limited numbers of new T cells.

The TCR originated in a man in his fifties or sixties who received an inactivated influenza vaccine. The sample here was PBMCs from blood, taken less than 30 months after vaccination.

The CDR3 spells CASSFPTAGANVLTF. DNA for the CDR3: TGTGCCAGCAGTTTTCCCACAGCTGGGGCCAACGTCCTGACTTTC. The chain employs TRBV12-3 or TRBV12-4 and TRBJ2-6; D not resolved. CDR3 length equals 15 residues. The V end was cut by 3 bases, the J end by 2 bases, with 8 bases between.